A single T cell receptor (beta chain) is shown here with its context. This record belongs to a study of blood T cell repertoires in COVID-19. As for the study in general: Researchers got acute and convalescent COVID-19 samples from the United States, Italy and Spain.

The data were produced by immunoSEQ multiplex PCR, yet TCRdb's version contains in-frame clones alone and is incomplete. The sample consists of under 300,000 clones, around four fifths of them appearing once. This TCR was recovered from a man aged 50 to 60 with acute or convalescent COVID-19. Sequenced material: peripheral blood.

CDR3 sequence (DNA): TGTGCCAGCAGCGACCGGACAGGGTACGAGCAGTACTTC. It codes for CASSDRTGYEQYF. J is TRBJ2-7 and V is TRBV12-3 or TRBV12-4; 8 positions agree with TRBD1. With 6 bases clipped from V and 4 bases from J, the junction kept 5 bases outside the gene matches. The CDR3 runs 13 residues.